A selection of T cell receptor beta chains follows, all from one sample in a study of blood T cell repertoires in COVID-19. The protocol was immunoSEQ multiplex PCR, while the TCRdb copy is restricted to in-frame clones and leaves out a portion. Among approximately 190,000 clones listed, 70% to 90% were seen once. The specimen sequenced was peripheral blood. These receptors were collected from a woman in her seventies with active or convalescent COVID-19. Both conserved end residues are part of each CDR3. D genes are given only for firm matches. The size field is filled for only some rows; it gives once, few, many or a size class.

TRBJ1-4 | - | - | TRBV10-3 | CAISRTGDNEKLFF | TGTGCCATCAGCCGGACGGGAGATAATGAAAAACTGTTTTTT
TRBJ2-7 | - | - | TRBV12-3/TRBV12-4 | CASSSGQLYEQYF | TGTGCCAGCAGTTCGGGACAACTTTACGAGCAGTACTTC
TRBJ1-4 | TRBD1 | - | TRBV28 | CASRRQGPTNEKLFF | TGTGCCAGCAGGCGACAGGGGCCAACTAATGAAAAACTGTTTTTT
TRBJ2-1 | - | few | TRBV12-3/TRBV12-4 | CASSLGALDEQFF | TGTGCCAGCAGTTTGGGCGCTCTGGATGAGCAGTTCTTC
TRBJ2-3 | - | - | TRBV3-1/TRBV3-2 | CASSLGSGLNTDTQYF | TGTGCCAGCAGCCTGGGCTCGGGACTTAACACAGATACGCAGTATTTT
TRBJ2-1 | TRBD1 | - | TRBV5-1 | CASSPGQAFSYNEQFF | TGCGCCAGCAGCCCGGGACAGGCATTTTCCTACAATGAGCAGTTCTTC
TRBJ1-2 | TRBD1 | - | TRBV25-1 | CASSGAGGYGYTF | TGTGCCAGCAGTGGTGCAGGGGGCTATGGCTACACCTTC
TRBJ2-1 | TRBD1 | - | TRBV18 | CASSQQGADEQFF | TGTGCCAGCTCACAACAGGGGGCGGATGAGCAGTTCTTC
TRBJ2-3 | - | - | TRBV18 | CASSPGLGRADTQYF | TGTGCCAGCTCCCCCGGACTGGGTCGGGCAGATACGCAGTATTTT
TRBJ2-1 | TRBD1 | - | TRBV28 | CASSKHGTANEQFF | TGTGCCAGCAGTAAACACGGGACAGCTAATGAGCAGTTCTTC
TRBJ1-6 | TRBD1 | - | TRBV14 | CASSPRTGGPNSPLHF | TGTGCCAGCAGCCCACGGACAGGGGGACCTAATTCACCCCTCCACTTT
TRBJ2-1 | TRBD2 | - | TRBV7-3 | CASSLGGSGGNEQFF | TGTGCCAGCAGCTTAGGCGGGAGCGGCGGCAATGAGCAGTTCTTC
TRBJ1-2 | TRBD1 | - | TRBV19 | CASSVGTGLNGYTF | TGTGCCAGTAGTGTCGGGACAGGGTTGAATGGCTACACCTTC
TRBJ2-1 | - | - | TRBV20-1 | CSASLAPYNEQFF | TGCAGTGCTAGTCTAGCCCCCTACAATGAGCAGTTCTTC
TRBJ2-5 | TRBD1 | - | TRBV7-9 | CASSQGWDSQETQYF | TGTGCCAGCAGCCAAGGCTGGGACAGTCAAGAGACCCAGTACTTC
TRBJ1-2 | - | - | TRBV18 | CASSLSLGSDYGYTF | TGTGCCAGCTCACTCTCCTTAGGGAGCGACTATGGCTACACCTTC
TRBJ2-2 | - | - | TRBV21-1 | CASSKVSVNTGELFF | TGTGCCAGCAGCAAAGTCTCGGTGAACACCGGGGAGCTGTTTTTT